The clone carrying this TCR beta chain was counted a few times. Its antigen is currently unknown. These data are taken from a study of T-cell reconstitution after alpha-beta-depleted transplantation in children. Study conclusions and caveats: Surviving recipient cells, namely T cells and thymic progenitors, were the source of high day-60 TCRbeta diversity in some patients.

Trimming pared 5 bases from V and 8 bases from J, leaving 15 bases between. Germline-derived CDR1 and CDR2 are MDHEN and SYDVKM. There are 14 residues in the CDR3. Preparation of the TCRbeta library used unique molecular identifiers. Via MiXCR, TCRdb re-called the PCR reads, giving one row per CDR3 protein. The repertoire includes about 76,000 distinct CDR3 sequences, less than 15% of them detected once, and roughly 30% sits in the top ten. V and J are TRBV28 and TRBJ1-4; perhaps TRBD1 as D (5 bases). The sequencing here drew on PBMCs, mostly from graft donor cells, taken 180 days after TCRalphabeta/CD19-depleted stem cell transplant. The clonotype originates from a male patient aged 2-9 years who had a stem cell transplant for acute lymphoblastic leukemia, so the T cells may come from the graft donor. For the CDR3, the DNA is TGTGCCAGCAGTCCCCCGGGGAGGGACGAAAAACTGTTTTTT. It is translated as CASSPPGRDEKLFF. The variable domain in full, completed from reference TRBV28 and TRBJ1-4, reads DVKVTQSSRYLVKRTGEKVFLECVQDMDHENMFWYRQDPGLGLRLIYFSYDVKMKEKGDIPEGYSVSREKKERFSLILESASTNQTSMYLCASSPPGRDEKLFFGSGTQLSVL.